In its sample, the clone carrying this T cell receptor (beta chain) was seen many times. The antigen is not known. TCRdb called the PCR reads again in MiXCR, with one record for every CDR3 protein. The sample has under 600,000 distinct CDR3 sequences, about 26% seen once; the top ten hold approximately 0.8%. This sample is drawn from a study of molecular identifiers for immune sequencing clone quantification. Notes on the study in general: The sizes of highly expanded clones could be underestimated when identical TCR molecules share a barcode. Clonotypes surpassing 20 RNA copies contained over 97% of effector molecules, versus under 1% in naive cells.

Germline V gene lookup returns CDR1 MDHEN and CDR2 SYDVKM. With 3 bases removed from V and 0 bases from J, the gap between germline ends came to 12 bases. This CDR3 has 15 residues. The sequenced sample consisted of naive CD8+ T cells from blood, with Jurkat cell RNA spiked in. As to subset: FACS-sorted CD8+CD4-CCR7+CD45RA+ naive T cells. This chain connects TRBV28 to TRBJ2-7; D may match TRBD1 or TRBD2 (5 bases each). The sequence was obtained from a human donor in good health. Some libraries in this study had Jurkat cell RNA spiked in. CDR3 loop: CASSFRGPVSYEQYF. The DNA of the CDR3 is TGTGCCAGCAGTTTCCGGGGACCTGTCTCCTACGAGCAGTACTTC.